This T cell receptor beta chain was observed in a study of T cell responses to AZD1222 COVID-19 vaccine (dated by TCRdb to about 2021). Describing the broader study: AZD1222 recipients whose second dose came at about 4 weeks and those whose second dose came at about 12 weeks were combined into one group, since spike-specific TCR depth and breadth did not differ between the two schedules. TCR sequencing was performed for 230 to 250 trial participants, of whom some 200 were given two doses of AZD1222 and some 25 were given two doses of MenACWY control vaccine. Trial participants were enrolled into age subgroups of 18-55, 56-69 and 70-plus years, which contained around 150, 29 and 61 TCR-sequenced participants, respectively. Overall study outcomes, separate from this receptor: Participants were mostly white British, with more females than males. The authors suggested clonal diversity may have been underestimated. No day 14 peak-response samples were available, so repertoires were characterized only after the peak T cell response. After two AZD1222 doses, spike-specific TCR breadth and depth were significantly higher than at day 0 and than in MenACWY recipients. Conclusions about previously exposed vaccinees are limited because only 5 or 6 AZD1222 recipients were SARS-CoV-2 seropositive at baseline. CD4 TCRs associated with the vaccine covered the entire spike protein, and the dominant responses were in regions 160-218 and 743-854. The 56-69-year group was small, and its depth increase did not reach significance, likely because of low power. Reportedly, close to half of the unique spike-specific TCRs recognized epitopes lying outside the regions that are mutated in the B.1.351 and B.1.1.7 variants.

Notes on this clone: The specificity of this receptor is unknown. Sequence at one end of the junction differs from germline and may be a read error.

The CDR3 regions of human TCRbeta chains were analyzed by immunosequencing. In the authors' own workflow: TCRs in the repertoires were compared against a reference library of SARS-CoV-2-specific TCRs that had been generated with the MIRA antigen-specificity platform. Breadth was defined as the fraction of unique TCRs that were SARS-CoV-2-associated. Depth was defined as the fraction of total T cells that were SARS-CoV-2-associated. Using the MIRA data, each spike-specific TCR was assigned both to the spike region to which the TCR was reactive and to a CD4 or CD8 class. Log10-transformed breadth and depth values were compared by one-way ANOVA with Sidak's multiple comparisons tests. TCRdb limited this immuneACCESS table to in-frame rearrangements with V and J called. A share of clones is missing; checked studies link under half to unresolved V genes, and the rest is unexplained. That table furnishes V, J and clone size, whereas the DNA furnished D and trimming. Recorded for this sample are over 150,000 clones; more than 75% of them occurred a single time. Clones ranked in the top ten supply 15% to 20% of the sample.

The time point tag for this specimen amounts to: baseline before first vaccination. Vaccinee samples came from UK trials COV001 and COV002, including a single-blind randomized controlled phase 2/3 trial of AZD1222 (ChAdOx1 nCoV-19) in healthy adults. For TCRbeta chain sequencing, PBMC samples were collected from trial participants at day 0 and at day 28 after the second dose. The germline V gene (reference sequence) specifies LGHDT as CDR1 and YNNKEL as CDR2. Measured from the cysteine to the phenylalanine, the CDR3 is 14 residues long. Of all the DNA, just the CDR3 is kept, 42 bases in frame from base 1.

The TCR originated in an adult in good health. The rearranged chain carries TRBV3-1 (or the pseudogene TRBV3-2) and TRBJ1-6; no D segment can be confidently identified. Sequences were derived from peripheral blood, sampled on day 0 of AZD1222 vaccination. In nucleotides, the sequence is TGTGCCAGCACCCAAACTGGCCGAGATTCACCCCTCCACTTT. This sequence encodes CASTQTGRDSPLHF.